A single sample gave rise to the 25 T cell receptor beta chains below, sequenced in a study of cytomegalovirus exposure and HLA in healthy donors. With 60 Vbeta and 13 Jbeta primers, the PCR was carried out. Measured with immunoSEQ multiplex PCR; TCRdb has only the in-frame clones, and not every one. This sample has under 150,000 clones, with 81% found just once. The sequenced sample consisted of PBMCs. All receptors come from a man aged 18 to 29 in good health and CMV-seronegative.

The chain has TRBV7-9 and TRBJ1-4, with D possibly matching TRBD1 (6 bases). Germline values: CDR1 SEHNR, CDR2 FQNEAQ (reference sequence). The V and J ends lost 0 bases and 5 bases respectively, with 19 bases between them. This CDR3 region has 18 residues. The CDR3 coding sequence is TGTGCCAGCAGCTTAGCCTTGATTACGGGGGGGCAAAATGAAAAACTGTTTTTT. Protein product: CASSLALITGGQNEKLFF.

The chain employs TRBV6-1 and TRBJ1-1; D ambiguous. The CDR3 spans 13 residues. V was cut by 8 bases and J by 4 bases, with 14 bases left in between. The germline gives CDR1 MNHNS, CDR2 SASEGT. The CDR3 loop is CASSVWARTEAFF. In DNA form, the CDR3 reads TGTGCCAGCTCCGTATGGGCGCGCACTGAAGCTTTCTTT.

The V call is TRBV13, the J call TRBJ2-5, with D hard to call. The CDR3 is 11 amino acids. Trimming stripped 3 bases from V and 5 bases from J, with 4 bases between. Germline CDR1 PRHDT, CDR2 FYEKMQ (reference sequence). CDR3: CASSLRETQYF. DNA of the CDR3: TGTGCCAGCAGCTTGAGGGAGACCCAGTACTTC.

V usage is TRBV15 and J usage is TRBJ1-5; D not certain. The CDR3 spans 19 residues. V lost 0 bases and J lost 3, with 21 bases in between. Per the germline V gene, CDR1 is LNHNV and CDR2 is YYDKDF (reference sequence). The CDR3 nucleotides are TGTGCCACCAGCAGAGATCTAAAAGCCCCCCTCCGATCCAATCAGCCCCAGCATTTT. Its translation is CATSRDLKAPLRSNQPQHF.

The chain recombines TRBV7-2 with TRBJ2-5, with 9 nucleotides matching TRBD1. Trimming took 3 bases from V and 5 from J; bases not matched to a gene: 10. This CDR3 is built from 16 residues. CDR1 SGHTA and CDR2 FQGNSA come from the germline V gene. CDR3 loop: CASSFVTGGNGETQYF. The CDR3 DNA reads as TGTGCCAGCAGCTTTGTCACAGGGGGCAATGGGGAGACCCAGTACTTC.

The rearrangement uses TRBV6-5 and TRBJ2-7; TRBD1 aligns across 7 bases. J was trimmed by 7 bases and V by 5 bases; bases with no gene match: 11. The CDR3 runs 14 residues. Germline V gives CDR1 MNHEY, CDR2 SVGAGI. CDR3 DNA: TGTGCCAGCAGTCGACAGGGCGCTACGCAAGAGCAGTACTTC. This translates into CASSRQGATQEQYF.

The rearrangement links TRBV7-2 to TRBJ2-5; 7 bases match TRBD2. This CDR3 is 16 amino acids long. Trimming took 2 bases from V and 5 from J; bases not matched to a gene: 11. Germline lookup yields CDR1 SGHTA and CDR2 FQGNSA. CDR3 nucleotide sequence: TGTGCCAGCAGCTTAAGAGGACTAGTTCAGTCGGAGACCCAGTACTTC. Encoded protein: CASSLRGLVQSETQYF.

This rearrangement joins TRBV27 to TRBJ1-1, with no clear D. The CDR3 extends over 15 amino acids. The V gene's germline CDR1 is MNHEY and CDR2 SMNVEV (reference sequence). The V end was cut by 0 bases, the J end by 3 bases, with 11 bases between. As DNA, the CDR3 is TGTGCCAGCAGTTTATCCGCGTTTGGAGACACTGAAGCTTTCTTT. Protein sequence: CASSLSAFGDTEAFF.

The V gene is TRBV10-3, the J gene TRBJ1-1; 8 nucleotides match TRBD1. Germline CDR1 reads ENHRY; CDR2 reads SYGVKD. This CDR3 spans 13 amino acids. Unmatched junction bases numbered 6, after V lost 10 bases and J lost 2 bases. The CDR3 DNA reads TGTGCCACCTCGGACAGGGTCAACACTGAAGCTTTCTTT. Encoded protein: CATSDRVNTEAFF.

The V gene is TRBV19, the J gene TRBJ1-5, with D perhaps TRBD1 (6 bases). The CDR3 covers 18 residues. Germline V gives CDR1 LNHDA, CDR2 SQIVND (reference sequence). V was trimmed by 4 bases and J by 0 bases, leaving 19 bases between them. The CDR3 reads CASSNSLRGPNSNQPQHF. In nucleotides, the CDR3 is TGTGCCAGTAGTAACAGCCTCAGGGGACCCAATAGCAATCAGCCCCAGCATTTT.

The sample holds one count of this clone. The CDR3 spells CASSTRVLSYEQYF. The CDR3 nucleotides read TGTGCCAGCAGTACCAGGGTGCTCTCCTACGAGCAGTACTTC. The chain recombines TRBV6-5 with TRBJ2-5, with D perhaps matching TRBD1 (5 bases). The J call may be wrong; the DNA end is better matched by TRBJ2-7. The length of the CDR3 is 14 residues. The germline CDR1 and CDR2 sequences are MNHEY and SVGAGI.

This clone was seen only once. CDR3 region: CASSVGQLSYNEQFF. The CDR3 DNA follows: TGTGCCAGCAGCGTAGGACAGCTTTCTTACAATGAGCAGTTCTTC. V is TRBV9 and J is TRBJ2-1; tentative D call: TRBD1 (5 bases). V lost 0 bases to trimming and J lost 4 bases, with 11 bases between them. The germline V gene encodes CDR1 SGDLS and CDR2 YYNGEE. The CDR3 consists of 15 residues.

The chain links TRBV6-4 to TRBJ2-7; 7 bases fit TRBD2. The CDR3 has 17 residues. Germline lookup yields CDR1 MRHNA and CDR2 SNTAGT. V lost 5 bases, J lost 3 bases, and 16 bases stayed unmatched. The CDR3, as DNA: TGTGCCAGCAGTACTTACCCCAGCGGGCTAGCGGACTACGAGCAGTACTTC. Translated: CASSTYPSGLADYEQYF.

The chain employs TRBV4-3 and TRBJ2-6; 7 positions match TRBD2. Germline assignment: CDR1 LGHNA and CDR2 YSLEER. The V and J ends lost 2 bases and 4 bases, in that order; junction bases with no gene match: 5. The CDR3 is 16 residues long. The CDR3 here is CASSQPGGSGANVLTF. The CDR3 bases are TGCGCCAGCAGCCAACCCGGGGGGTCCGGGGCCAACGTCCTGACTTTC.

The CDR3 DNA reads as TGTGCCAGCAGCTTCCTCCTAGCGGGGCGACTCTCTAGCACAGATACGCAGTATTTT. It translates to CASSFLLAGRLSSTDTQYF. This sequence joins TRBV7-9 and TRBJ2-3, with 9 bases identical to TRBD2. The germline gives CDR1 SEHNR, CDR2 FQNEAQ (reference sequence). The CDR3 sequence is 19 residues long. V lost 3 bases and J lost 0; bases outside the gene matches: 13.

The chain has TRBV4-3 and TRBJ1-3; D is possibly TRBD1 (6 bases). The CDR3 runs 15 residues. Trimming took off 2 bases at V and 4 bases at J, with 12 bases between the two ends. The germline V gene has CDR1 LGHNA and CDR2 YSLEER. The CDR3 here is CASSQSTGLGNTIYF. Here the CDR3 DNA reads TGCGCCAGCAGCCAATCTACAGGGCTCGGAAACACCATATATTTT.

V gene TRBV29-1 combines with J gene TRBJ2-5; 7 positions match TRBD2. The J call is uncertain, as TRBJ2-7 better fits the DNA end. The CDR3 length is 13 residues. CDR1 is SQVTM and CDR2 is ANQGSEA in the germline V gene. CDR3 coding DNA: TGCAGCGTTCCAGCGGGGCCCGCCTACGAGCAGTACTTC. Translation gives CSVPAGPAYEQYF.

The chain recombines TRBV7-2 with TRBJ2-7, with TRBD1 identical over 7 bases. CDR3 length: 13 amino acids. With 3 bases clipped from V and 3 bases from J, the junction kept 2 bases outside the gene matches. Germline V gives CDR1 SGHTA, CDR2 FQGNSA. The CDR3 protein is CASSLTGIYEQYF. The CDR3 bases are TGTGCCAGCAGCTTGACAGGGATCTACGAGCAGTACTTC.

The chain couples TRBV5-1 to TRBJ1-1; D gene unclear. Germline CDR1 is SGHRS and CDR2 is YFSETQ. Trimming removed 4 bases from V and 1 base from J, with 14 bases in between. This CDR3 contains 15 residues. CDR3 bases: TGCGCCAGCAGCCGACAAGCCCCAAGGAACACTGAAGCTTTCTTT. This codes for CASSRQAPRNTEAFF.

The chain has TRBV11-2 and TRBJ1-4; a weak D match, TRBD1 (6 bases). The CDR3 has 16 residues. V was trimmed by 3 bases and J by 5 bases, leaving 16 bases between them. Germline V CDR1 and CDR2: SGHAT, FQNNGV. CDR3 sequence reads: CASSFGTGSLNEKLFF. CDR3 coding DNA: TGTGCCAGCAGCTTCGGAACAGGGAGTCTAAATGAAAAACTGTTTTTT.

This rearrangement joins TRBV2 to TRBJ1-1; possibly TRBD1 for D (5 bases). The V and J ends lost 11 bases and 5 bases respectively, with 18 bases between them. The CDR3 runs to 13 residues. Germline V lookup: CDR1 SNHLY, CDR2 FYNNEI. The CDR3: CASLLGGKTEAFF. DNA for the CDR3: TGTGCCTCCCTCTTGGGGGGGAAAACTGAAGCTTTCTTT.

V is TRBV4-3 and J is TRBJ2-2; 7 nucleotides agree with TRBD1. The CDR3 extends over 15 amino acids. CDR1 is LGHNA and CDR2 is YSLEER in the germline V gene. V was clipped by 4 bases and J by 6 bases; unmatched bases: 8. The CDR3 spells CASSPGQVSAGELFF. CDR3 DNA sequence: TGCGCCAGCAGCCCAGGACAGGTTTCGGCCGGGGAGCTGTTTTTT.

The gene calls are TRBV30 and TRBJ2-2; TRBD1 is a possible D gene (6 bases). CDR1 is GTSNPN and CDR2 is SVGIG in the germline V gene (reference sequence). V dropped 8 bases and J dropped 5 bases, with 9 bases sitting between them. This CDR3 comprises 11 residues. The DNA of the CDR3 is TGTGCCGGGACAATGACCGGGGAGCTGTTTTTT. Protein sequence: CAGTMTGELFF.

This chain links TRBV5-1 with TRBJ1-2; no clear D gene. Per the germline V gene, CDR1 is SGHRS and CDR2 is YFSETQ. Trimming removed 6 bases at V and 5 bases at J, with 14 bases between. The CDR3 totals 13 residues. The DNA for the CDR3 is TGCGCCAGCACAGGCTCAACGGCTTATGGCTACACCTTC. Protein sequence: CASTGSTAYGYTF.

The chain joins TRBV19 to TRBJ1-6; 7 bases map to TRBD1. Germline V CDR1 and CDR2: LNHDA, SQIVND (reference sequence). CDR3 length: 19 amino acids. V was clipped by 0 bases and J by 6 bases; unmatched bases: 14. The CDR3 DNA sequence: TGTGCCAGTAGTATAGAGCGGGTCTTCTCGGACAGGCTTAATTCACCCCTCCACTTT. Its translation: CASSIERVFSDRLNSPLHF. The entire variable domain, with the rest obtained from reference TRBV19 and TRBJ1-6, is as follows: DGGITQSPKYLFRKEGQNVTLSCEQNLNHDAMYWYRQDPGQGLRLIYYSQIVNDFQKGDIAEGYSVSREKKESFPLTVTSAQKNPTAFYLCASSIERVFSDRLNSPLHFGNGTRLTVT.